The entry below gives a single T cell receptor beta chain sequence along with its context. This specimen belongs to a study of T-cell memory formation after mild COVID-19. Turning to the study itself: TCR clusters were mostly confined to one donor each.

Each CDR3 protein gets one entry after TCRdb re-called the 5' RACE reads with MiXCR. The data hold approximately 290,000 distinct CDR3 sequences, with about 15% observed a single time. CDR1 and CDR2 from the germline V gene are SEHNR and FQNEAQ (reference sequence). With 5 bases removed from V and 5 bases from J, the gap between germline ends came to 15 bases. This CDR3 spans 14 amino acids. The source material was PBMCs or a T cell subset sorted from them (not recorded which). The V and J genes are TRBV7-9 and TRBJ2-5; no definite D call. This sequence was found in a man younger than 30 who had mild COVID-19 (a few samples of this study predate the infection). Cell type and time point are not known. CDR3 loop: CASSPRPQGETQYF. The CDR3 DNA is TGTGCCAGCAGCCCCCGGCCCCAAGGGGAGACCCAGTACTTC.